This TCR beta chain stems from a study of shared T cell receptors in the human thymus. This CDR3 region has 17 residues. CDR1 is LGHNA and CDR2 is YNFKEQ in the germline V gene. J lost 8 bases, V lost 2 bases, and 13 bases had no gene match. Repertoires were generated with immunoSEQ multiplex PCR, while TCRdb's copy carries only in-frame clones and drops some. The table lists about 380,000 clones, about 95% of them singletons. This rearrangement joins TRBV4-2 to TRBJ2-1, with 9 bases identical to TRBD2. The receptor was isolated from a human donor. Input material: thymocytes. The CDR3 protein is CASSQNSGRGFVDEQFF. As DNA, the CDR3 is TGTGCCAGCAGCCAAAATAGCGGGAGAGGGTTTGTCGATGAGCAGTTCTTC.